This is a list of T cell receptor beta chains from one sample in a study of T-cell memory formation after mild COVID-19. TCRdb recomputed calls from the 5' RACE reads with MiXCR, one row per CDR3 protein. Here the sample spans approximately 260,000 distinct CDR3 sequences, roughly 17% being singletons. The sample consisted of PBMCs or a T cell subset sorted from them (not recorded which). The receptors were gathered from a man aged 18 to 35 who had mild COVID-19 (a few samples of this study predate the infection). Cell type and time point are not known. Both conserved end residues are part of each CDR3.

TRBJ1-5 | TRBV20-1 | CSATWGRYSNQPQHF
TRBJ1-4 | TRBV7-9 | CASSPQTGWLFF
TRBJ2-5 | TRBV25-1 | CASSELGGASARYF
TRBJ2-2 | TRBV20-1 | CSASRARGGAGELFF
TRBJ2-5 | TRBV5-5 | CASSHRVPETQYF
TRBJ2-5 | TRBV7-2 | CASSLLPYGETQYF
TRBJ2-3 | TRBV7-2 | CASSYVVDTQYF
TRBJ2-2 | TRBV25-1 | CASSQRTRNTGELFF
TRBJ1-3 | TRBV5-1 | CASSLSGYGNTIYF
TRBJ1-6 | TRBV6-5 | CASSYSTGRPLHF
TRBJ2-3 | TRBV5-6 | CASSSRVSGGAADTQYF
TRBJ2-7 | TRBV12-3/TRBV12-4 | CASSQGAGEQYF
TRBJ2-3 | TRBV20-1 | CSASPAGGPDTQYF
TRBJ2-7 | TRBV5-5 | CACTGEQYF
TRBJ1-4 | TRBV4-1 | CASSQRDRPTTNEKLFF
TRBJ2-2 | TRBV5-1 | CASSLWRGPNTGELFF
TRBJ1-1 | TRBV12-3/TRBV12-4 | CASSLGQLPNTEAFF
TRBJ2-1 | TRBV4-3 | CASSQTTGVTDEQFF
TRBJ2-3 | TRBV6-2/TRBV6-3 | CASSYDAGGTDTQYF
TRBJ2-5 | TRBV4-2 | CASSQEYGRDQYF
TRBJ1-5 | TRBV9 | CASSVDSGANQPQQF
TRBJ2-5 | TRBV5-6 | CASSLRGIQETQYF
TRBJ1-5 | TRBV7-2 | CASSLMGHNQPQHF
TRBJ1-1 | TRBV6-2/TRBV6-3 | CASSFNMGDTEAFF
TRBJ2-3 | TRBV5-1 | CASSLAPGLDTQYF
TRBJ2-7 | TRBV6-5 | CASSPDRASSYEQYF
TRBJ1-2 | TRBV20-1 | CSATPRGPGYTF
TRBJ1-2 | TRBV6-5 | CAGRGAGGYTF
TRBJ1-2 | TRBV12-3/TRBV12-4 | CASSRDRLYGYTF
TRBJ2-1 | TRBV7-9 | CASRHLVNEQFF
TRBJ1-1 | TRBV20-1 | CSASNAGMAFF
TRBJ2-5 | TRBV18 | CASSPREGPAAQYF
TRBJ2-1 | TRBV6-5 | CASSIAGNNEQFF
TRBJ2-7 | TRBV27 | CASSFKSGPRSYEQYF
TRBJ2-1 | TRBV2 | CAGSGASSYNEQFF
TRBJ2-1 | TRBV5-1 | CASSAVSNEQFF
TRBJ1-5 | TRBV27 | CASSLSTGGLGPQHF
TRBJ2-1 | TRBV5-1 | CASSLGQGADEQFF
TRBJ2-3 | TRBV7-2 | CASSSDRGVTDTQYF
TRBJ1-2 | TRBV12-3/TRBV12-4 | CASSGQGTEGYTF
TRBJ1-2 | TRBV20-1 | CSARYRVNYGYTF
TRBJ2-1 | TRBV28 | CASSSGDRGLDEQFF
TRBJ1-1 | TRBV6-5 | CASSYSGGPMNTEAFF
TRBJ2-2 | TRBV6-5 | CASSYYPGELFF
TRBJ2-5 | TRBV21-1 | CASSYSGGYHETQYF